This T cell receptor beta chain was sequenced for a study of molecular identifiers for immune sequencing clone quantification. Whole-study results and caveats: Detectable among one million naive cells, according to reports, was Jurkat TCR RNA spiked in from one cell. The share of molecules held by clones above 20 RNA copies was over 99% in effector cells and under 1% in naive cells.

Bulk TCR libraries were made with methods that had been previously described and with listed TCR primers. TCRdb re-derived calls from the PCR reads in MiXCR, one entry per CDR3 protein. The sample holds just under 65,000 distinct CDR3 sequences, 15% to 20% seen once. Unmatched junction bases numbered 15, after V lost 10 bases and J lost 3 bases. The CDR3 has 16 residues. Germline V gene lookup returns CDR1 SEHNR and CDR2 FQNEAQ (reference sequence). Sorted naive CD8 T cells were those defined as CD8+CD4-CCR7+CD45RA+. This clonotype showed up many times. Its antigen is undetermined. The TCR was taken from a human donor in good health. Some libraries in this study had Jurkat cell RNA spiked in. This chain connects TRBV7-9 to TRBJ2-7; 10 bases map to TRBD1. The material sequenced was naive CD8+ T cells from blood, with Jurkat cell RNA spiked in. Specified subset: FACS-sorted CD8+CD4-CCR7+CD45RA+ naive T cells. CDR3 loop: CAIASPRDRGGYEQYF. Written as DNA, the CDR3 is TGTGCCATAGCCTCTCCGAGGGACAGGGGTGGCTACGAGCAGTACTTC.